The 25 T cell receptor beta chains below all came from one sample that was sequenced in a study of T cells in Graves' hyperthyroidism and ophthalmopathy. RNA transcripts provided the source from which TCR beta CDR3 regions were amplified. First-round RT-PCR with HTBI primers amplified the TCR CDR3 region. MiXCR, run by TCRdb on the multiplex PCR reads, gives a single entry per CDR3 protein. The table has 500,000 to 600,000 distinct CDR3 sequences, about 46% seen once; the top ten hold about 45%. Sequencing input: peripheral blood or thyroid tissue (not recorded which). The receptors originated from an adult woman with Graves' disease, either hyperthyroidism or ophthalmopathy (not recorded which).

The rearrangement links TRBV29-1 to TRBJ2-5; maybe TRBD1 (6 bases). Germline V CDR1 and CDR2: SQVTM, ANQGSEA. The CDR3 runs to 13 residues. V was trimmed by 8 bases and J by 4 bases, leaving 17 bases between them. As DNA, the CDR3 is TGCAGCAGCCAAGAGGGGGTATCAGAGACCCAGTACTTC. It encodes CSSQEGVSETQYF.

The DNA for the CDR3 is TGTGCCACCAGCAGAGAACGGCCCGGGAGCTACAATGAGCAGTTCTTC. This sequence encodes CATSRERPGSYNEQFF. The chain is built from TRBV15 and TRBJ2-1, with D perhaps matching TRBD2 (6 bases). Germline loops: CDR1 LNHNV, CDR2 YYDKDF (reference sequence). The CDR3 sequence is 16 residues long. V lost 0 bases, J lost 3 bases, and 12 bases lay in between.

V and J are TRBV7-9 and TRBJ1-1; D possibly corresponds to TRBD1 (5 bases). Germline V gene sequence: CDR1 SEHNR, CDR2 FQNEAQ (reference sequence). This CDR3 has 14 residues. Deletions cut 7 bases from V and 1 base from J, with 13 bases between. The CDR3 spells CASNQEGANTEAFF. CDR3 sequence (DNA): TGTGCCAGCAACCAGGAAGGGGCGAACACTGAAGCTTTCTTT.

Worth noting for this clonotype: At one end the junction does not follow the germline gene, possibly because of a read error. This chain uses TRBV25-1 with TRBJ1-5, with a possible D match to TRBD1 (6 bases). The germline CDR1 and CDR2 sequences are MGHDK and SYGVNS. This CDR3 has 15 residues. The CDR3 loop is CACSSSSGVNQPQHF. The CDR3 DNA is TGTGCCTGCAGTTCCAGCTCAGGGGTCAATCAGCCCCAGCATTTT.

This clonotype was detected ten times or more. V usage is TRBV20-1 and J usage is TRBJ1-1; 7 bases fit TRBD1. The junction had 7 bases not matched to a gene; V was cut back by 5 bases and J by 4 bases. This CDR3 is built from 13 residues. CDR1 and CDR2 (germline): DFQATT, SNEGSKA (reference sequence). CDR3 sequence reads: CSALGQLSTEAFF. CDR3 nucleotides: TGCAGTGCTCTGGGACAGCTCTCCACTGAAGCTTTCTTT.

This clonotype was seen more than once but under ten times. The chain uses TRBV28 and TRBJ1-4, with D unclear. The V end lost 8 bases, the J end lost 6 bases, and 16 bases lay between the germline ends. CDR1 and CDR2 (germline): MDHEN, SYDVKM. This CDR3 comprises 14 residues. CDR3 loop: CASLPGLEYEKLFF. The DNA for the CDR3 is TGTGCCAGCCTGCCTGGACTGGAGTATGAAAAACTGTTTTTT.

The CDR3 DNA reads as TGCGCCAGCAGCCAACGGACGGGACAGGCAGCTAACTATGGCTACACCTTC. This translates into CASSQRTGQAANYGYTF. The rearrangement joins TRBV4-1 to TRBJ1-2, with 8 bases lining up with TRBD1. The CDR3 has 17 residues. V shed 2 bases and J 0 bases; nucleotides not matched to a gene: 8. The germline V gene encodes CDR1 MGHRA and CDR2 YSYEKL.

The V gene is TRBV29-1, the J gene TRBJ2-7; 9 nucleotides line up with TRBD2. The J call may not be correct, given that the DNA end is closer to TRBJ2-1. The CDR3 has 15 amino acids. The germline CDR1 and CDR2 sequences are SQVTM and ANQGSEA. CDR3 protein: CSVPAGGLSYNEQFF. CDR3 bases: TGCAGCGTTCCGGCGGGAGGGTTATCCTACAATGAGCAGTTCTTC.

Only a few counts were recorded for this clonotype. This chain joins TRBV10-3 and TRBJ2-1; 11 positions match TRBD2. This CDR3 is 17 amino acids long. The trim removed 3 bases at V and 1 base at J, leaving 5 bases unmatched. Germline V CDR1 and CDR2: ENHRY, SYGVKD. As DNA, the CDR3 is TGTGCCATCAGTGATAGCGGGAGGGCCGGGTCCTACAATGAGCAGTTCTTC. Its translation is CAISDSGRAGSYNEQFF.

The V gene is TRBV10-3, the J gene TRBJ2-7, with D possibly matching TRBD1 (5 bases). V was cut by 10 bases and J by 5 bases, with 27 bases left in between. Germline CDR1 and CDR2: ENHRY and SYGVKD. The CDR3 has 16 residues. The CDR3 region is CASSPGTGRPLDEQYF. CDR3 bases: TGTGCCAGCAGCCCAGGTACAGGTCGACCTCTGGACGAGCAGTACTTC.

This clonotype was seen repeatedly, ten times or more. The CDR3 bases are TGCGCAGGAGGGGGACAGTCCAACACTGAAGCTTTCTTT. Protein product: CAGGGQSNTEAFF. The V and J genes are TRBV29-1 and TRBJ1-1; 7 nucleotides line up with TRBD1. The CDR3 runs 13 residues. Germline CDR1 SQVTM, CDR2 ANQGSEA. Combining the CDR3 with reference TRBV29-1 and TRBJ1-1 gives the whole variable domain SAVISQKPSRDICQRGTSLTIQCQVDSQVTMMFWYRQQPGQSLTLIATANQGSEATYESGFVIDKFPISRPNLTFSTLTVSNMSPEDSSIYLCAGGGQSNTEAFFGQGTRLTVV.

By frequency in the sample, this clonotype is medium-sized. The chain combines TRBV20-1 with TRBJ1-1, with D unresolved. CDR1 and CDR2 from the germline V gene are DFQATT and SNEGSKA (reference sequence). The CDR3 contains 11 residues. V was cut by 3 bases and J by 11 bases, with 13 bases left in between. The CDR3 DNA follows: TGCAGTGCTAGGATAAAGGTTGGGGCTTTCTTT. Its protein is CSARIKVGAFF.

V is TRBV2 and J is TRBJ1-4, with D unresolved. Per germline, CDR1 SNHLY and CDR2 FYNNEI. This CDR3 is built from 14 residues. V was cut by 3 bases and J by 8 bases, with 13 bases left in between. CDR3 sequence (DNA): TGTGCCAGCAGTGAGGGCTTCAAAGGAGAAAAACTGTTTTTT. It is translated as CASSEGFKGEKLFF. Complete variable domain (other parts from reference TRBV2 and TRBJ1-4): EPEVTQTPSHQVTQMGQEVILRCVPISNHLYFYWYRQILGQKVEFLVSFYNNEISEKSEIFDDQFSVERPDGSNFTLKIRSTKLEDSAMYFCASSEGFKGEKLFFGSGTQLSVL.

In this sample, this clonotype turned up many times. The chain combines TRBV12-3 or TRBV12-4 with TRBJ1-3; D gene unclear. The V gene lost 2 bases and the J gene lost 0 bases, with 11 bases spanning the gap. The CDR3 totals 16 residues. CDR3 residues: CASSLTAANSGNTIYF. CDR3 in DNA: TGTGCCAGCAGTTTAACGGCCGCTAACTCTGGAAACACCATATATTTT.

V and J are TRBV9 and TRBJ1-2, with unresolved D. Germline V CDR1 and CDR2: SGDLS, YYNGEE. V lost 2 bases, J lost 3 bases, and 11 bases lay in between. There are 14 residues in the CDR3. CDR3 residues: CASSVEVSDYGYTF. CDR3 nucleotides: TGTGCCAGCAGCGTGGAGGTCTCGGACTATGGCTACACCTTC.

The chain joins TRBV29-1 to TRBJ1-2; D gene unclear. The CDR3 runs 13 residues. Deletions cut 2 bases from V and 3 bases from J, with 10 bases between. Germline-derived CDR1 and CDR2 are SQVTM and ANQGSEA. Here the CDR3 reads CSVESPSHYGYTF. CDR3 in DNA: TGCAGCGTTGAATCGCCCAGCCACTATGGCTACACCTTC.

CDR3: CAIRGGRMNTEAFF. Here the CDR3 DNA reads TGTGCCATCAGGGGAGGCCGGATGAACACTGAAGCTTTCTTT. V gene TRBV10-3 combines with J gene TRBJ1-1; D gene ambiguous. Germline CDR1 reads ENHRY; CDR2 reads SYGVKD. The CDR3 sequence is 14 residues long. The V gene lost 6 bases and the J gene lost 0 bases, with 11 bases spanning the gap.

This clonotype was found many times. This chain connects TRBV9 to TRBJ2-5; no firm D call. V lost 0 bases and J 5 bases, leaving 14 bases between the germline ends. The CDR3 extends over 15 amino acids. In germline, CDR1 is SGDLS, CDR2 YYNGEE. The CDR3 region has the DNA TGTGCCAGCAGCGTAGAAGGACGGATCAGGGAGACCCAGTACTTC. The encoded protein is CASSVEGRIRETQYF.

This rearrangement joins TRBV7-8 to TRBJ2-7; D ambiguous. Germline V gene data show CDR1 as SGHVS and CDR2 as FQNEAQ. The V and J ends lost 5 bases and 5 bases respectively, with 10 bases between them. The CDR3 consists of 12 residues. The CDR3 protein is CASSLQVDEQYF. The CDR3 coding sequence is TGTGCCAGCAGCCTCCAAGTTGACGAGCAGTACTTC.

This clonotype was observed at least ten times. The CDR3 loop is CSVEGRAEQRDFTEAFF. The DNA of the CDR3 is TGCAGCGTTGAAGGAAGGGCAGAACAGCGGGATTTCACTGAAGCTTTCTTT. V gene TRBV29-1 combines with J gene TRBJ1-1; D is undetermined. Between the trimmed V and J ends, which lost 1 base and 4 bases, there was a span of 22 bases. The CDR3 extends over 17 amino acids. Germline V gene lookup returns CDR1 SQVTM and CDR2 ANQGSEA.

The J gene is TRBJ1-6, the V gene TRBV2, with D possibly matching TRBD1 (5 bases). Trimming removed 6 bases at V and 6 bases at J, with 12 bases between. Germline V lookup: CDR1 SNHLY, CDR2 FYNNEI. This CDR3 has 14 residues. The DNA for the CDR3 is TGTGCCAGCAGGAAGGACATGGGTAATTCACCCCTCCACTTT. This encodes CASRKDMGNSPLHF.

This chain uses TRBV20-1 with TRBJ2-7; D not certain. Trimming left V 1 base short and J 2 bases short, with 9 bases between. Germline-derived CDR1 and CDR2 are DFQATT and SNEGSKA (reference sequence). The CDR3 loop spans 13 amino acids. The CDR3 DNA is TGCAGTGCTAGAGGGCCTGGGGCCTACGAGCAGTACTTC. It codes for CSARGPGAYEQYF.

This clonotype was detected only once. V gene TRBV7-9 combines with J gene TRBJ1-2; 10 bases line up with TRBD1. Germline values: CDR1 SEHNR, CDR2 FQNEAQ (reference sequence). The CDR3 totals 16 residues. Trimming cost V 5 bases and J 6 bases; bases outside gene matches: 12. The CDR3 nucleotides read TGTGCCAGCAGCCCCCCCGGGACAGGGGACATCAATGGCTACACCTTC. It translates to CASSPPGTGDINGYTF.

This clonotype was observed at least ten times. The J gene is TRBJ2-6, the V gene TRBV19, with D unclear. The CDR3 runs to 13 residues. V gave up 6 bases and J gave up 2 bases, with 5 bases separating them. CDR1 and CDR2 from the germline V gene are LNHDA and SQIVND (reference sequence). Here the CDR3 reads CASSVTGANVLTF. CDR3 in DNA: TGTGCCAGTAGCGTTACTGGGGCCAACGTCCTGACTTTC. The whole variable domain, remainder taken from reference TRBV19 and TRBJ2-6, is DGGITQSPKYLFRKEGQNVTLSCEQNLNHDAMYWYRQDPGQGLRLIYYSQIVNDFQKGDIAEGYSVSREKKESFPLTVTSAQKNPTAFYLCASSVTGANVLTFGAGSRLTVL.

In DNA form, the CDR3 reads TGCAGCGTTTGGGGAGAGGGCAACGTCCTGACTTTC. Protein product: CSVWGEGNVLTF. This chain links TRBV29-1 with TRBJ2-6; tentatively, D is TRBD2 (5 bases). Germline V lookup: CDR1 SQVTM, CDR2 ANQGSEA. This CDR3 spans 12 amino acids. V lost 5 bases to trimming and J lost 9 bases, with 11 bases between them.